The 10 T cell receptor beta chains reported below all come from one sample, sequenced in a study of CD8 T cells in ankylosing spondylitis. TCRdb reprocessed the 5' RACE reads with MiXCR, giving one entry per CDR3 protein. This sample has roughly 130,000 distinct CDR3 sequences, with about a tenth found just once. Specimen: blood, either unsorted or a sorted T cell fraction (not recorded which). The receptors here all came from a male donor with ankylosing spondylitis or in good health (not recorded which).

In this sample, this clonotype turned up many times. The rearrangement uses TRBV3-1 and TRBJ2-1, with 12 bases that match TRBD2. The V gene's germline CDR1 is LGHDT and CDR2 YNNKEL (reference sequence). Trimming at V came to 5 bases and at J to 4 bases, leaving 3 bases not matched to a gene. This CDR3 contains 15 residues. The CDR3: CASSWGLAGYNEQFF. The CDR3 DNA reads as TGTGCCAGCAGCTGGGGACTAGCGGGTTACAATGAGCAGTTCTTC.

This clonotype was observed many times. The chain has TRBV20-1 and TRBJ2-2; TRBD1 agrees at 9 bases. Germline assignment: CDR1 DFQATT and CDR2 SNEGSKA (reference sequence). The CDR3 covers 16 residues. V gave up 3 bases and J gave up 0 bases; unmatched junction bases: 5. The CDR3 nucleotides are TGCAGTGCTAGGCGAGGGACAGGGACGAACACCGGGGAGCTGTTTTTT. Translating it yields CSARRGTGTNTGELFF.

A word on this clonotype: Possible read error: a much larger clone is one base away. The chain is built from TRBV29-1 and TRBJ1-2; 10 bases line up with TRBD1. V shed 5 bases and J 7 bases; nucleotides not matched to a gene: 10. Germline V gene lookup returns CDR1 SQVTM and CDR2 ANQGSEA. This CDR3 comprises 14 residues. Here the CDR3 DNA reads TGCAGCGTTAATTCCGGGACAGGGGTTCGTGGCTACACCTTC. Translated, it gives CSVNSGTGVRGYTF. Combining the CDR3 with reference TRBV29-1 and TRBJ1-2 gives the whole variable domain SAVISQKPSRDICQRGTSLTIQCQVDSQVTMMFWYRQQPGQSLTLIATANQGSEATYESGFVIDKFPISRPNLTFSTLTVSNMSPEDSSIYLCSVNSGTGVRGYTFGSGTRLTVV.

The table lists this clonotype with a few counts. The genes are TRBV9 and TRBJ2-5, with 7 bases aligning to TRBD2. Germline CDR1 is SGDLS and CDR2 is YYNGEE. This CDR3 has 16 residues. With 4 bases clipped from V and 4 bases from J, the junction kept 13 bases outside the gene matches. CDR3 nucleotides: TGTGCCAGCAGCCCGCCTGGGACTCCGGGAGGAGAGACCCAGTACTTC. It translates to CASSPPGTPGGETQYF. Combining the CDR3 with reference TRBV9 and TRBJ2-5 gives the whole variable domain DSGVTQTPKHLITATGQRVTLRCSPRSGDLSVYWYQQSLDQGLQFLIQYYNGEERAKGNILERFSAQQFPDLHSELNLSSLELGDSALYFCASSPPGTPGGETQYFGPGTRLLVL.

In this sample, this clonotype turned up many times. The junction and the germline gene differ at one end; a read error may be behind it. V usage is TRBV9 and J usage is TRBJ2-5; 10 positions match TRBD2. The CDR3 has 13 amino acids. From germline, CDR1 is SGDLS and CDR2 YYNGEE. The CDR3 DNA follows: TGTGCCAGCAGCGCGACGACTAGCGGGTTTCCGAACTTC. It translates to CASSATTSGFPNF. Complete variable domain (other parts from reference TRBV9 and TRBJ2-5): DSGVTQTPKHLITATGQRVTLRCSPRSGDLSVYWYQQSLDQGLQFLIQYYNGEERAKGNILERFSAQQFPDLHSELNLSSLELGDSALYFCASSATTSGFPNFGPGTRLLVL.

To note about this clonotype: Just one base apart from a much larger clone, this may be a read error. The genes are TRBV5-6 and TRBJ2-2; 8 positions agree with TRBD1. J lost 1 base, V lost 3 bases, and 2 bases had no gene match. CDR1 SGHDT and CDR2 YYEEEE come from the germline V gene. The CDR3 contains 15 residues. In nucleotides, the CDR3 is TGTGCCAGCAGCTGGGGGACAGGGAACACCGGGGAGCTGTTTTTT. It is translated as CASSWGTGNTGELFF.

In its sample, this clonotype was seen a few times. This chain joins TRBV11-2 and TRBJ2-7; 11 nucleotides match TRBD2. The CDR3 is made up of 15 amino acids. After removal of 2 bases from V and 3 bases from J, the junction contained 3 bases not matched to a gene. In germline, CDR1 is SGHAT, CDR2 FQNNGV. CDR3 in DNA: TGTGCCAGCAGCTTATTAGCGGGAGGGCGCTACGAGCAGTACTTC. Its translation: CASSLLAGGRYEQYF.

This clonotype was seen repeatedly, ten times or more. The CDR3 DNA follows: TGTGCCAGCAGCTTGGACGGGACAGTTAAGACCCAGTACTTC. Translating gives CASSLDGTVKTQYF. V gene TRBV5-5 combines with J gene TRBJ2-5; 7 bases align to TRBD1. Germline loops: CDR1 SGHKS, CDR2 YYEKEE (reference sequence). V shed 0 bases and J 6 bases; nucleotides not matched to a gene: 5. This CDR3 is built from 14 residues.

This clonotype appeared a few times. The gene calls are TRBV3-1 and TRBJ1-6; a possible D gene is TRBD1 (6 bases). This CDR3 has 15 residues. The V gene's germline CDR1 is LGHDT and CDR2 YNNKEL (reference sequence). Trimming removed 0 bases from V and 9 bases from J, with 12 bases in between. The CDR3 DNA is TGTGCCAGCAGCCAAGACGCAGGGGCGGGTTCACCCCTCCACTTT. The encoded protein is CASSQDAGAGSPLHF.

About this clonotype itself: Mismatch with germline at one junction end may stem from a read error. The rearrangement uses TRBV20-1 and TRBJ2-7, with 12 bases identical to TRBD2. This CDR3 spans 17 amino acids. CDR1 is DFQATT, CDR2 SNEGSKA, per germline (reference sequence). CDR3 amino acids: CCASPGTSGPETYEQYF. The CDR3 DNA sequence: TGCTGTGCTAGCCCCGGGACTAGCGGGCCGGAAACCTACGAGCAGTACTTC.